The 6 T cell receptor beta chains listed next were all sequenced from one sample in a study of cytomegalovirus exposure and HLA in healthy donors. It was with 60 Vbeta and 13 Jbeta primers that the PCR ran. Generated by immunoSEQ multiplex PCR, the TCRdb table keeps only in-frame clones and is missing some. There are about 90,000 clones in the sample; about 73% occur only once, and 4.6% lies in the top ten. The sequenced sample consisted of PBMCs. The receptors stem from a woman between 40 and 55 years old in good health and CMV-seropositive.

This chain connects TRBV28 to TRBJ1-4, with D possibly being TRBD1 (5 bases). Germline-derived CDR1 and CDR2 are MDHEN and SYDVKM. The CDR3 has 17 residues. With 7 bases removed from V and 3 bases from J, the gap between germline ends came to 21 bases. CDR3 residues: CASNLGSWGGANEKLFF. For the CDR3, the DNA is TGTGCCAGCAACCTCGGAAGCTGGGGGGGGGCTAATGAAAAACTGTTTTTT.

J is TRBJ2-5 and V is TRBV4-2; 8 nucleotides line up with TRBD1. V lost 5 bases and J lost 5; bases outside the gene matches: 10. CDR1 LGHNA and CDR2 YNFKEQ come from the germline V gene. The length of the CDR3 is 15 residues. The CDR3 sequence: CASSVSGQGLETQYF. Written as DNA, the CDR3 is TGTGCCAGCAGCGTTTCCGGACAGGGTCTCGAGACCCAGTACTTC.

The rearrangement joins TRBV2 to TRBJ1-4; tentative D call: TRBD1 (5 bases). The CDR3 is 14 residues long. The germline V gene encodes CDR1 SNHLY and CDR2 FYNNEI. V was shortened by 7 bases and J by 7 bases, with 16 bases between the two germline ends. CDR3 in amino acids: CASTERGIGEKLFF. The CDR3 nucleotides are TGTGCCAGCACCGAGCGGGGGATTGGTGAAAAACTGTTTTTT.

The CDR3 spells CASSLPQARLFF. CDR3 coding DNA: TGTGCCAGCAGCTTACCCCAGGCACGACTGTTTTTT. V is TRBV7-2 and J is TRBJ1-4; no definite D call. Between the trimmed V and J ends, which lost 2 bases and 13 bases, there was a span of 11 bases. The CDR3 loop spans 12 amino acids. Germline V gives CDR1 SGHTA, CDR2 FQGNSA.

This sequence joins TRBV28 and TRBJ1-1; D gene uncertain. CDR1 and CDR2 from the germline V gene are MDHEN and SYDVKM. CDR3 size: 15 residues. V was shortened by 0 bases and J by 10 bases, with 18 bases between the two germline ends. This CDR3 is CASSLCIGGGCIAFF. Written as DNA, the CDR3 is TGTGCCAGCAGTTTATGCATCGGTGGCGGGTGTATAGCTTTCTTT.

V and J are TRBV27 and TRBJ1-5; D gene unclear. V was trimmed by 5 bases and J by 4 bases, leaving 12 bases between them. This CDR3 spans 14 amino acids. Germline assignment: CDR1 MNHEY and CDR2 SMNVEV (reference sequence). The CDR3 DNA reads as TGTGCCAGCAGTCCAACAGTTATGAATCAGCCCCAGCATTTT. Its translation is CASSPTVMNQPQHF.